The rows below give T cell receptor beta chains drawn from one sample of a study of human T cells and chemical hapten exposure. TCRdb fed the RACE reads into MiXCR, producing one record per CDR3 protein. The sample carries 60,000 to 80,000 distinct CDR3 sequences, around 6.1% recorded once. The material sequenced was whole blood. The source is a female donor in good health. Some clones in this sample may be carry-over from other donors' samples. Each CDR3 is given with its conserved first and last residue. Fields, in order: D gene, clone size, V gene, J gene, CDR3 DNA, CDR3 protein. The D gene is left open where the match is weak. Where a row states a size, it is once, few, many or the class of an expanded clone; other rows omit it.

TRBD1,.,TRBV29-1,TRBJ1-1,TGCAGCGCCGCAGGGGGCGCGGGGACTGAAGCTTTCTTT,CSAAGGAGTEAFF
TRBD1,many,TRBV7-2,TRBJ1-6,TGTGCCAGCAGCCATGGACAGGTTTATTCACCCCTCCACTTT,CASSHGQVYSPLHF
.,many,TRBV27,TRBJ2-5,TGTGCCAGCAGCCCCGGACCCGCCCTTGAGACCCAGTACTTC,CASSPGPALETQYF
TRBD2,.,TRBV2,TRBJ2-1,TGTGCCGGGGCTAGCGGGATATCGTTTCCCAATGAGCAGTTCTTC,CAGASGISFPNEQFF
.,many,TRBV2,TRBJ1-1,TGTGCCAGCAGTGAAGCGGCAGGGGTATTAGGGATGAACACTGAAGCTTTCTTT,CASSEAAGVLGMNTEAFF
.,many,TRBV28,TRBJ2-7,TGTGCCAGCGTGGCCCCCCAGGGAAGGTCCTACGAGCAGTACTTC,CASVAPQGRSYEQYF
.,many,TRBV6-6,TRBJ1-1,TGTGCCAGCAGTTACTCAGGGGGTCTCATGAACACTGAAGCTTTCTTT,CASSYSGGLMNTEAFF
.,many,TRBV25-1,TRBJ1-1,TGTGCCACCCGAGGGGGGGCGAACACTGAAGCTTTCTTT,CATRGGANTEAFF
.,many,TRBV28,TRBJ2-3,TGTGCCAGCAGTCAGTCCAATAGCCGGGGAGCAGATACGCAGTATTTT,CASSQSNSRGADTQYF
.,many,TRBV6-5,TRBJ1-1,TGTGCCAGCAGTTACTCCCAGGATAAGGGGGACACTGAAGCTTTCTTT,CASSYSQDKGDTEAFF
.,.,TRBV7-9,TRBJ2-3,TGTGCCAGCAGCTACGCTCGGAGGGGCCGGACAGATACGCAGTATTTT,CASSYARRGRTDTQYF
.,once,TRBV13,TRBJ2-3,TGTGCCAGCAGCCACAGGGACGGCACAGATACGCAGTATTTT,CASSHRDGTDTQYF
.,many,TRBV7-6,TRBJ2-7,TGTGCCAGCAGCTCCGCAGGGGAAGGGAGAGCCTACGAGCAGTACTTC,CASSSAGEGRAYEQYF
TRBD2,few,TRBV6-5,TRBJ2-3,TGTGCCAGCAGTTATTCCCCTAGCGGGGGGGGGGTAGACACGCAGTATTTT,CASSYSPSGGGVDTQYF
TRBD1,many,TRBV2,TRBJ1-1,TGTGCCAGCAGTTCATCCCTGGACAGGCCCCAGAACACTGAAGCTTTCTTT,CASSSSLDRPQNTEAFF
.,many,TRBV4-2,TRBJ1-4,TGTGCCAGCAGCCAAGAGAGTGAGGAAAAACTGTTTTTT,CASSQESEEKLFF
TRBD1,.,TRBV28,TRBJ2-3,TGTGCCAGCAGTTCGGACAGGGATAAAACAGATACGCAGTATTTT,CASSSDRDKTDTQYF
.,.,TRBV7-9,TRBJ2-1,TGTGCCAGCACCTCCCTCTGGGTCTCGAACAATGAGCAGTTCTTC,CASTSLWVSNNEQFF
TRBD2,many,TRBV24-1,TRBJ2-2,TGTGCCACCAGTGATCCGGGACTATACACCGGGGAGCTGTTTTTT,CATSDPGLYTGELFF
TRBD1,few,TRBV20-1,TRBJ1-1,TGCAGTGCTAGACCGGGACAGGGGAACACTGAAGCTTTCTTT,CSARPGQGNTEAFF
.,few,TRBV2,TRBJ1-1,TGTGCCAGCAGTGAATTCGGCAGGATGAACACTGAAGCTTTCTTT,CASSEFGRMNTEAFF
.,large,TRBV6-2/TRBV6-3,TRBJ1-1,TGTGCCAGCAGTTACTCGGAGAACACTGAAGCTTTCTTT,CASSYSENTEAFF
.,many,TRBV15,TRBJ2-7,TGTGCCACCAGCAGAGTGGTAGACTACGAGCAGTACTTC,CATSRVVDYEQYF
.,many,TRBV5-1,TRBJ1-3,TGCGCCAGTCGACAGGCCTCTGGAAACACCATATATTTT,CASRQASGNTIYF
.,.,TRBV4-3,TRBJ1-4,TGCGCCAGCAGCCAAGATTCGGGGGCCGTAAATGAAAAACTGTTTTTT,CASSQDSGAVNEKLFF
.,.,TRBV12-3/TRBV12-4,TRBJ1-1,TGTGCCAGCAGTTTTAGAAGGCAGGGCGGAGAAGCTTTCTTT,CASSFRRQGGEAFF
.,many,TRBV30,TRBJ2-5,TGTGCCTGGGGTGACGTCCGGGAGACCCAGTACTTC,CAWGDVRETQYF
TRBD2,few,TRBV7-9,TRBJ2-1,TGTGCCAGCAGCCCCCCCGAGCGGGAGCCGCGGCGGGCGTTCTTC,CASSPPEREPRRAFF
TRBD2,many,TRBV29-1,TRBJ2-3,TGCAGCGCTTTCAGGGACGCCTACGGGGGGACGGCAGATACGCAGTATTTT,CSAFRDAYGGTADTQYF
TRBD2,.,TRBV3-1,TRBJ2-1,TGTGCCAGCAGCCAGATCCCTAGCGGGAGGAGGAATGAGCAGTTCTTC,CASSQIPSGRRNEQFF
.,many,TRBV7-8,TRBJ1-2,TGTGCCAGCAGCCTGGACAGTCTTAACTATGGCTACACCTTC,CASSLDSLNYGYTF
.,.,TRBV2,TRBJ2-3,TGTGCCAGCAGTGAGGGTGAACAGCTTACGCAGTATTTT,CASSEGEQLTQYF
.,many,TRBV9,TRBJ2-7,TGTGCCAGCAGCGCCATGGAGGGCGAGCAGTACTTC,CASSAMEGEQYF
.,many,TRBV9,TRBJ1-2,TGTGCCAGCAGCAAACAGGGAAGCTATGGCTACACCTTC,CASSKQGSYGYTF
TRBD2,few,TRBV7-2,TRBJ2-1,TGTGCCAGCAGCATCGGGACTAGCGGATTTGAGCAGTTCTTC,CASSIGTSGFEQFF
.,few,TRBV5-1,TRBJ2-1,TGCGCCAGCAGCTTGGCCCAGCGTGGCTCCTACAATGAGCAGTTCTTC,CASSLAQRGSYNEQFF
.,few,TRBV5-4,TRBJ2-5,TGTGCCAGCAGCTTTTGGGACGGAGAGACCCAGTACTTC,CASSFWDGETQYF
.,few,TRBV5-1,TRBJ2-2,TGCGCCAGCAGCTTTCCGTTTTGGCGGGATGGGACCGGGGAGCTGTTTTTT,CASSFPFWRDGTGELFF
TRBD1,.,TRBV19,TRBJ2-6,TGTGCCAGTAGTCTCACAGGGGGCGCTGGGGCCAACGTCCTGACTTTC,CASSLTGGAGANVLTF
.,many,TRBV7-2,TRBJ2-3,TGTGCCAGCAGCTTAGGGGGGGTTTTAGATACGCAGTATTTT,CASSLGGVLDTQYF
TRBD2,many,TRBV20-1,TRBJ2-3,TGCAGTGCTAGGCGGGAGACGACAGATACGCAGTATTTT,CSARRETTDTQYF
TRBD2,few,TRBV20-1,TRBJ2-1,TGCAGTGCTAGAGATTTGCTAGCGGATTACAATGAGCAGTTCTTC,CSARDLLADYNEQFF
.,many,TRBV28,TRBJ1-4,TGTGCCAGCAGTTTAGGTTTTCGGGTTGAAAAACTGTTTTTT,CASSLGFRVEKLFF
TRBD1,few,TRBV6-6,TRBJ2-5,TGTGCCAGCAGTCGGGACAGGGCAGGGATAGCCCCAGAGACCCAGTACTTC,CASSRDRAGIAPETQYF
TRBD1,.,TRBV2,TRBJ1-4,TGTGCCAGCAGGGGACAGGGGGCGACTAATGAAAAACTGTTTTTT,CASRGQGATNEKLFF
TRBD1,.,TRBV6-1,TRBJ2-3,TGTGCCAGCAGTGTGGGACAGGGCGGCGATACGCAGTATTTT,CASSVGQGGDTQYF
TRBD2,many,TRBV4-2,TRBJ2-3,TGTGCCAGCAGCCAAGATCGTGGTAGCGGGGCCACAGATACGCAGTATTTT,CASSQDRGSGATDTQYF
TRBD1,.,TRBV19,TRBJ1-1,TGTGCCAGTTGTCCGGGACAGGGAGGGCTGAACACTGAAGCTTTCTTT,CASCPGQGGLNTEAFF
.,many,TRBV20-1,TRBJ2-3,TGCAGTGCACGGTCGGATACGCAGTATTTT,CSARSDTQYF
TRBD1,.,TRBV10-2,TRBJ1-6,TGCGCCAGCAGTTTCCTTCTCCCGGGACAGGGAGAATCACCCCTCCACTTT,CASSFLLPGQGESPLHF
.,many,TRBV6-2/TRBV6-3,TRBJ1-4,TGTGCCAGCAGTTACGATTCAATCCGGGACAACGTTGAAAAACTGTTTTTT,CASSYDSIRDNVEKLFF
TRBD2,many,TRBV20-1,TRBJ2-7,TGCAGTGCTTACCGGGACGGGGGGACTAGCGGGAGAGACGAGCAGTACTTC,CSAYRDGGTSGRDEQYF
.,few,TRBV3-1,TRBJ1-1,TGTGCCAGCAGCCAAGAAGGTAGAGGGCCTGAAGCTTTCTTT,CASSQEGRGPEAFF